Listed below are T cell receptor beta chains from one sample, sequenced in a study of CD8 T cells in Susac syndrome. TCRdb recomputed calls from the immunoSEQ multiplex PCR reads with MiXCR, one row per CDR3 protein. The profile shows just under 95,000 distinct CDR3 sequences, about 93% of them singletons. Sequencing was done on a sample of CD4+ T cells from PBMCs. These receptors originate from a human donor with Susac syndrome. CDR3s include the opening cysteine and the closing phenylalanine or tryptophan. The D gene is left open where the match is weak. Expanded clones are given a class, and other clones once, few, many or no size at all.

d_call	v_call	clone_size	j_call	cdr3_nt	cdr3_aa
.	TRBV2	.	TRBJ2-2	TGTGCCAGCAGGGCGGGACAGCCTTTGAACACCGGGGAGCTGTTTTTT	CASRAGQPLNTGELFF
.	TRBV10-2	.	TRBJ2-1	TGCGCCAGCAGTGCGGGGTTGGGTGAGCAGTTCTTC	CASSAGLGEQFF
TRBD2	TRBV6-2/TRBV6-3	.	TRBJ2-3	TGTGCCAGCAGTCGCCTGGGTAGCGGGGGCACAGATACGCAGTATTTT	CASSRLGSGGTDTQYF
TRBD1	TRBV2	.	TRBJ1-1	TGTGCCAGTCAGAAGACAGGGATAGGCACTGAAGCTTTCTTT	CASQKTGIGTEAFF
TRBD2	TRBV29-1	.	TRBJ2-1	TGCAGCGTTTCGACTAGCGGGGGAAAAGGGAATGAGCAGTTCTTC	CSVSTSGGKGNEQFF
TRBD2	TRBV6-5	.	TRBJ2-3	TGTGCCAGCAGTTCGACTAGCGGGGACATCACAGATACGCAGTATTTT	CASSSTSGDITDTQYF
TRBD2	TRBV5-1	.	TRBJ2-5	TGCGCCAGCAGTTTTAGCGGGCTGGCCCAAGAGACCCAGTACTTC	CASSFSGLAQETQYF
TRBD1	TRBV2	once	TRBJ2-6	TGTGCCAGCAGGCGCCAGGGGGCGGGTGGGGCCAACGTCCTGACTTTC	CASRRQGAGGANVLTF
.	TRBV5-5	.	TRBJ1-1	TGTGCCAGCAGCTTTTCGGCAGGGAAAACTTTGAACACTGAAGCTTTCTTT	CASSFSAGKTLNTEAFF
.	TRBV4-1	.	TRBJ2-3	TGCGCCAGCAGCCAAGGTCATGCATTCACAGATACGCAGTATTTT	CASSQGHAFTDTQYF
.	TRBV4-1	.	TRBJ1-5	TGCGCCAGCAGCCAAGGGGGATTTAGCAATCAGCCCCAGCATTTT	CASSQGGFSNQPQHF
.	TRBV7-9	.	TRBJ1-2	TGTGCCAGCAGCTTACGGCCAGAAGCGGGTTATGGCTACACCTTC	CASSLRPEAGYGYTF
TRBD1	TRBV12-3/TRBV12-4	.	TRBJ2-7	TGTGCCAGCAATGGACAGGGGATGATCTACGAGCAGTACTTC	CASNGQGMIYEQYF
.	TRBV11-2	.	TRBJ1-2	TGTGCCAGCAGCTTAGGGCAGGGGTATGGCTACACCTTC	CASSLGQGYGYTF
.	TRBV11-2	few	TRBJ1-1	TGTGCCAGCAGCTTAGGAGTGGGAAACACTGAAGCTTTCTTT	CASSLGVGNTEAFF
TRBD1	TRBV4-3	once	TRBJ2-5	TGCGCCAGCAGCCGAGGACAGGGCTTTCGAGAGACCCAGTACTTC	CASSRGQGFRETQYF
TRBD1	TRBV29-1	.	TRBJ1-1	TGCAGCGGTAAACAGGGGGGTAATACTGAAGCTTTCTTT	CSGKQGGNTEAFF
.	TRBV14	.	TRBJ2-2	TGTGCCAGCAGCCACCAGGGGATCACCGGGGAGCTGTTTTTT	CASSHQGITGELFF
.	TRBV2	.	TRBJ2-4	TGTGCCTCTAGGGGGGGAGTCGGAAACATTCAGTACTTC	CASRGGVGNIQYF
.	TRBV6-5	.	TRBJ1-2	TGTGCCAGCAGAACAGCCTATGGCTACACCTTC	CASRTAYGYTF
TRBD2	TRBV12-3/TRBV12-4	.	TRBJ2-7	TGTGCCAGCAGTTTTGAACTAGCGGGTCGCGAGCAGTACTTC	CASSFELAGREQYF
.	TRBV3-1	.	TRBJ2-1	TGTGCCAGCAGCCAAGAGAAGGGCTTCCCCCACAATGAGCAGTTCTTC	CASSQEKGFPHNEQFF
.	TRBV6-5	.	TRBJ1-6	TGTGCCAGCAGCTACTCGAATTCACCCCTCCACTTT	CASSYSNSPLHF
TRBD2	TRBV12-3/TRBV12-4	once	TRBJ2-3	TGTGCCAGCACCCCTTTGACAGCGGGGATCACAGATACGCAGTATTTT	CASTPLTAGITDTQYF